The 22 T cell receptor beta chains reported below all come from one sample, sequenced in a study of cytomegalovirus exposure and HLA in healthy donors. Both 60 Vbeta primers and 13 Jbeta primers went into the PCR. Sequencing used immunoSEQ multiplex PCR; TCRdb keeps in-frame clones, though not all of them. This sample has around 150,000 clones, with roughly 75% found just once. The sample comprised PBMCs. All receptors derive from a male donor in good health and CMV-seronegative.

V gene TRBV5-1 combines with J gene TRBJ1-6, with 9 bases aligning to TRBD1. Trimming cost V 4 bases and J 6 bases; bases outside gene matches: 5. This CDR3 is built from 15 residues. Looked up from germline, CDR1 is SGHRS and CDR2 is YFSETQ. The CDR3 sequence is CASSPGQGGNSPLHF. The CDR3 DNA sequence: TGCGCCAGCAGCCCGGGACAGGGTGGTAATTCACCCCTCCACTTT.

V and J are TRBV19 and TRBJ1-4, with D maybe TRBD1 (5 bases). The CDR3 has 14 amino acids. Per germline, CDR1 LNHDA and CDR2 SQIVND (reference sequence). Trimming cost V 5 bases and J 6 bases, with 13 bases left between them. CDR3 sequence (DNA): TGTGCCAGTAGTCTTCAGGGTAAGGATGAAAAACTGTTTTTT. As protein: CASSLQGKDEKLFF.

The chain couples TRBV7-6 to TRBJ2-7, with D perhaps matching TRBD2 (5 bases). Trimming left V 4 bases short and J 6 bases short, with 16 bases between. The CDR3 is 14 residues long. Germline V gene sequence: CDR1 SGHVS, CDR2 FNYEAQ. The CDR3 spells CASSSIGLAGEQYF. The CDR3 DNA reads as TGTGCCAGCAGCTCGATAGGGCTAGCCGGCGAGCAGTACTTC.

V is TRBV6-1 and J is TRBJ2-1, with no clear D. This CDR3 region has 9 residues. With 6 bases removed from V and 12 bases from J, the gap between germline ends came to 6 bases. Germline CDR1 reads MNHNS; CDR2 reads SASEGT. The CDR3 region has the DNA TGTGCCAGCAGCCCCGGGCAGTTCTTC. Its protein product is CASSPGQFF.

The chain links TRBV6-6 to TRBJ1-2; D not certain. CDR1 is MNHNY, CDR2 SVGAGI, per germline (reference sequence). With 11 bases removed from V and 4 bases from J, the gap between germline ends came to 11 bases. This CDR3 spans 11 amino acids. CDR3 bases: TGTGCCGCCACGGGTTCCTATGGCTACACCTTC. Protein sequence: CAATGSYGYTF.

The chain links TRBV5-6 to TRBJ1-6, with a possible D match to TRBD1 (6 bases). Deletions cut 4 bases from V and 7 bases from J, with 15 bases between. The CDR3 runs 15 residues. The germline CDR1 and CDR2 sequences are SGHDT and YYEEEE. CDR3 sequence reads: CASSTPAGANSPLHF. The CDR3 DNA reads as TGTGCCAGCAGCACCCCGGCAGGGGCCAATTCACCCCTCCACTTT.

This clone was seen only a few times. The chain uses TRBV7-9 and TRBJ2-5; D is possibly TRBD1 (6 bases). From germline, CDR1 is SEHNR and CDR2 FQNEAQ (reference sequence). There are 16 residues in the CDR3. V gave up 5 bases and J gave up 2 bases, with 18 bases separating them. The CDR3 sequence is CASSPTIRGQQETQYF. The CDR3 nucleotides are TGTGCCAGCAGCCCAACCATCCGAGGACAGCAAGAGACCCAGTACTTC.

The V gene is TRBV5-1, the J gene TRBJ1-2, with 7 bases matching TRBD1. Germline V lookup: CDR1 SGHRS, CDR2 YFSETQ. This CDR3 has 15 amino acids. Trimming removed 7 bases from V and 3 bases from J; junction bases left unmatched: 12. Here the CDR3 reads CASSLGGQRHYGYTF. The CDR3 nucleotides are TGCGCCAGCTCCCTGGGGGGACAGCGGCACTATGGCTACACCTTC. Full variable domain (remainder filled in from reference TRBV5-1 and TRBJ1-2): KAGVTQTPRYLIKTRGQQVTLSCSPISGHRSVSWYQQTPGQGLQFLFEYFSETQRNKGNFPGRFSGRQFSNSRSEMNVSTLELGDSALYLCASSLGGQRHYGYTFGSGTRLTVV.

This chain links TRBV9 with TRBJ1-1; D remains ambiguous. Deletions cut 0 bases from V and 5 bases from J, with 11 bases between. Germline V gene sequence: CDR1 SGDLS, CDR2 YYNGEE. This CDR3 contains 14 residues. CDR3 nucleotides: TGTGCCAGCAGCGTAGAGACCTCGGGGACTGAAGCTTTCTTT. This sequence encodes CASSVETSGTEAFF.

The chain recombines TRBV5-1 with TRBJ1-6, with unresolved D. Germline V gene sequence: CDR1 SGHRS, CDR2 YFSETQ. The V end was cut by 2 bases, the J end by 0 bases, with 6 bases between. The CDR3 has 15 residues. CDR3 DNA sequence: TGCGCCAGCAGCTTAGGGAGCTCCTATAATTCACCCCTCCACTTT. This codes for CASSLGSSYNSPLHF.

This rearrangement joins TRBV12-5 to TRBJ1-1, with TRBD1 matching over 7 bases. This CDR3 comprises 14 residues. Germline values: CDR1 LGHNT, CDR2 FRNRAP. V was pared by 7 bases and J by 6 bases, with 11 bases of the junction left unmatched. CDR3 sequence (DNA): TGTGCTAGTGATTCTGTCCTGACAGGGCCTGAAGCTTTCTTT. Amino acid sequence: CASDSVLTGPEAFF.

The V call is TRBV4-2, the J call TRBJ2-3, with TRBD2 identical over 9 bases. J gave up 0 bases and V 1 base, and 5 bases lay outside the gene matches. The V gene's germline CDR1 is LGHNA and CDR2 YNFKEQ. CDR3 length equals 17 residues. The CDR3 DNA follows: TGTGCCAGCAGCCAAGTTAGGGCGGGAGGGAGCACAGATACGCAGTATTTT. Translated: CASSQVRAGGSTDTQYF.

This clone has just a few counts. The CDR3 here is CASSEQGNTEAFF. In DNA form, the CDR3 reads TGTGCCAGCAGCGAACAGGGGAACACTGAAGCTTTCTTT. The chain links TRBV6-5 to TRBJ1-1; D may be TRBD1 (6 bases). V shed 6 bases and J shed 1 base, with 9 bases lying between them. CDR1 MNHEY and CDR2 SVGAGI come from the germline V gene. The CDR3 contains 13 residues.

The chain has TRBV7-8 and TRBJ2-7; TRBD2 matches 11 bases. V shed 4 bases and J 1 base; nucleotides not matched to a gene: 9. The CDR3 is made up of 17 amino acids. Germline assignment: CDR1 SGHVS and CDR2 FQNEAQ. In nucleotides, the CDR3 is TGTGCCAGCAGCTCACTGCCTAGCGGGAGGCTATCCTACGAGCAGTACTTC. Amino acids: CASSSLPSGRLSYEQYF.

This chain connects TRBV5-4 to TRBJ2-7; TRBD2 agrees at 7 bases. The CDR3 has 15 amino acids. The trim removed 3 bases at V and 2 bases at J, leaving 8 bases unmatched. The germline V gene encodes CDR1 SGHNT and CDR2 YYREEE (reference sequence). CDR3 region: CASSSGGLAAYEQYF. As DNA, the CDR3 is TGTGCCAGCAGCTCCGGTGGGCTAGCGGCCTACGAGCAGTACTTC.

The gene calls are TRBV6-6 and TRBJ1-1; a weak D match, TRBD1 (6 bases). CDR1 is MNHNY and CDR2 is SVGAGI in the germline V gene (reference sequence). V lost 5 bases, J lost 5 bases, and 18 bases lay in between. The CDR3 has 15 amino acids. The CDR3 DNA sequence: TGTGCCAGCAGTCGAGGACAGCTTCATGGGACTGAAGCTTTCTTT. Amino acid sequence: CASSRGQLHGTEAFF.

The rearrangement links TRBV5-1 to TRBJ2-2; 7 bases line up with TRBD1. Trimming at V came to 5 bases and at J to 1 base, leaving 5 bases not matched to a gene. There are 15 residues in the CDR3. Germline assignment: CDR1 SGHRS and CDR2 YFSETQ. In DNA form, the CDR3 reads TGCGCCAGCAGAAAGGACAGGAGGAACACCGGGGAGCTGTTTTTT. Its translation is CASRKDRRNTGELFF.

The chain uses TRBV27 and TRBJ2-6, with a possible D match to TRBD2 (5 bases). The length of the CDR3 is 16 residues. V lost 2 bases to trimming and J lost 4 bases, with 12 bases between them. CDR1 and CDR2 (germline): MNHEY, SMNVEV (reference sequence). The chain's CDR3 is CASSLVGPGGANVLTF. The CDR3 coding sequence is TGTGCCAGCAGTTTAGTGGGCCCGGGGGGGGCCAACGTCCTGACTTTC.

The chain has TRBV7-2 and TRBJ1-1; 7 bases align to TRBD1. With V trimmed by 2 bases and J by 4 bases, 1 base remained unmatched. This CDR3 contains 13 residues. In germline, CDR1 is SGHTA, CDR2 FQGNSA. The CDR3 sequence is CASSLQGGTEAFF. The CDR3 DNA sequence: TGTGCCAGCAGCTTACAGGGGGGCACTGAAGCTTTCTTT. Full variable domain (rest looked up from reference TRBV7-2 and TRBJ1-1): GAGVSQSPSNKVTEKGKDVELRCDPISGHTALYWYRQSLGQGLEFLIYFQGNSAPDKSGLPSDRFSAERTGGSVSTLTIQRTQQEDSAVYLCASSLQGGTEAFFGQGTRLTVV.

The CDR3: CASSEEEGAGANVLTF. The CDR3 DNA reads TGTGCCAGCAGTGAAGAGGAAGGGGCCGGGGCCAACGTCCTGACTTTC. The chain combines TRBV6-1 with TRBJ2-6; D may be TRBD1 (5 bases). CDR3 length equals 16 residues. The germline CDR1 and CDR2 sequences are MNHNS and SASEGT. V gave up 1 base and J gave up 4 bases, with 11 bases separating them.

The chain joins TRBV6-5 to TRBJ1-6; TRBD1 is a possible D gene (6 bases). Trimming took 0 bases from V and 8 from J, leaving 8 bases between them. The CDR3 is 14 amino acids. Germline values: CDR1 MNHEY, CDR2 SVGAGI. The CDR3 nucleotides read TGTGCCAGCAGTTACTCTACAGGGTATTCACCCCTCCACTTT. Encoded protein: CASSYSTGYSPLHF.

The genes are TRBV6-1 and TRBJ2-1; 7 bases align to TRBD2. The germline CDR1 and CDR2 sequences are MNHNS and SASEGT. CDR3 length equals 12 residues. With V trimmed by 9 bases and J by 7 bases, 6 bases remained unmatched. CDR3 nucleotide sequence: TGTGCCAGTTTTGTGGGAGGGAATGAGCAGTTCTTC. Translating it yields CASFVGGNEQFF.